The entry below gives a single T cell receptor beta chain sequence along with its context. The protocol was immunoSEQ multiplex PCR, while the TCRdb copy is restricted to in-frame clones and leaves out a portion. The sample lists about 85,000 clones, approximately 89% occurring once. The sample comes from a study of identifying expanded T cells in peripheral blood. During the collection period, no donor immune events like infections were recorded. Germline loops: CDR1 SEHNR, CDR2 FQNEAQ (reference sequence). V gave up 1 base and J gave up 0 bases, with 10 bases separating them. There are 15 residues in the CDR3.

The V call is TRBV7-9, the J call TRBJ2-7; D is ambiguous. The clonotype comes from a person aged 18 to 70 in good health. Sequenced material: blood. In DNA, the CDR3 is TGTGCCAGCAGCTTAGTGGCAGGCAGCTCCTACGAGCAGTACTTC. This codes for CASSLVAGSSYEQYF.